This TCR beta chain was sequenced in a study of human T cells and chemical hapten exposure. Study background: The sensitizing agent was 2% DPC, placed on approximately 2 cm by approximately 2 cm of upper inner arm skin. While the roughly 22-week study was under way, patients received diphenylcyclopropenone on the scalp every week. The patients, most of them female, presented with alopecia areata, totalis or universalis.

As for this clonotype: The antigen is unknown.

TCRdb reprocessed the RACE reads with MiXCR, giving one entry per CDR3 protein. The table records about 380,000 distinct CDR3 sequences, 4% to 5.5% of them present only once. Overall study findings and caveats: Alopecia was present in the donors, so their immune response may differ from healthy people's.

The length of the CDR3 is 15 residues. V was cut by 1 base and J by 8 bases, with 15 bases left in between. Germline CDR1 SEHNR, CDR2 FQNEAQ (reference sequence). The time point denotes: patch test 1, 2 weeks after DPC sensitization. Regarding treatment: therapeutic diphenylcyclopropenone sensitization with weekly scalp DPC. This TCR was sampled from a woman between 50 and 59 years old with alopecia areata. Some clones in this sample may be carry-over from other donors' samples. Sequenced here: whole blood, sampled in connection with sensitization to the hapten diphenylcyclopropenone (DPC). This chain uses TRBV7-9 with TRBJ2-1; D unclear. The CDR3 protein is CASSLENRAPDEQFF. CDR3 coding DNA: TGTGCCAGCAGCTTAGAAAACCGGGCCCCGGATGAGCAGTTCTTC.